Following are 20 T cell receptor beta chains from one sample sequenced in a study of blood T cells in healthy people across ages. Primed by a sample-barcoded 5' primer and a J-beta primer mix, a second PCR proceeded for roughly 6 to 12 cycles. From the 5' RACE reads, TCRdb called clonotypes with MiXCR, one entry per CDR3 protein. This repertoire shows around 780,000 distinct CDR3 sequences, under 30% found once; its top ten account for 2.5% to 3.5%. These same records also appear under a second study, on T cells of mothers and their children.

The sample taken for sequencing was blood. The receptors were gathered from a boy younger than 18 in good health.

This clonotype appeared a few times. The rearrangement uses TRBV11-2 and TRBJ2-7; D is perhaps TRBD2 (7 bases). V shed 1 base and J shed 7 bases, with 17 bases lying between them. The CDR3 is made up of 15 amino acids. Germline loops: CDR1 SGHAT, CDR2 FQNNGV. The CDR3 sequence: CASSLAVGGPREQYF. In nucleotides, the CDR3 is TGTGCCAGCAGCTTAGCTGTGGGGGGGCCCCGGGAGCAGTACTTC.

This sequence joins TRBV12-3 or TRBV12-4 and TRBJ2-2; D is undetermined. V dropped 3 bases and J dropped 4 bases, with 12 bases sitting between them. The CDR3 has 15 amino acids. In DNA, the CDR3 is TGTGCCAGCAGTTTTTCCGCCCGGGCCACCGGGGAGCTGTTTTTT. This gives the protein CASSFSARATGELFF.

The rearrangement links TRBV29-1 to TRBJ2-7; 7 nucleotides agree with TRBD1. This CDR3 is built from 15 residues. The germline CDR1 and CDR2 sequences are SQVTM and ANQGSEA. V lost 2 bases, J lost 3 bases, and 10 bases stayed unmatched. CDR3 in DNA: TGCAGCGTTGAAAGGTTACAGGGGACCTTCTACGAGCAGTACTTC. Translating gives CSVERLQGTFYEQYF.

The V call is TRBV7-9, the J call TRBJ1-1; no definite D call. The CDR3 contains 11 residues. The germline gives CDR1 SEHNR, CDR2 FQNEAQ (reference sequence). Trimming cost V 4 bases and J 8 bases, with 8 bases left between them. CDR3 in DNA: TGTGCCAGCAGCTATACAGAAGAAGCTTTCTTT. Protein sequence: CASSYTEEAFF.

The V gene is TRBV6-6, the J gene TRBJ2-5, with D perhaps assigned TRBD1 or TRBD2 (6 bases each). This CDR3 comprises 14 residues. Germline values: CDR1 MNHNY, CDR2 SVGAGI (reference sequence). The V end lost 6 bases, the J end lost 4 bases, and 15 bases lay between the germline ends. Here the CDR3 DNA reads TGTGCCAGCAGCCCCCTCGGGGGCTCAGAGACCCAGTACTTC. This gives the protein CASSPLGGSETQYF.

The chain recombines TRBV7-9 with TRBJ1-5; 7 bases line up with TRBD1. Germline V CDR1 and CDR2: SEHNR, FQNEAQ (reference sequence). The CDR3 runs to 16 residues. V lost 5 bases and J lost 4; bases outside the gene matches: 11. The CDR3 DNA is TGTGCCAGCAGCCCCCATAAGGACAGGCCTAATCAGCCCCAGCATTTT. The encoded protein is CASSPHKDRPNQPQHF.

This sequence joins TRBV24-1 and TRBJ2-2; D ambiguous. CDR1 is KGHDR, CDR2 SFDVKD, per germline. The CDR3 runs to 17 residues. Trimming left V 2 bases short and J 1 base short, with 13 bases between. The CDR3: CATSDSGTAVNTGELFF. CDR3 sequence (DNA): TGTGCCACCAGTGATTCAGGCACAGCTGTGAACACCGGGGAGCTGTTTTTT.

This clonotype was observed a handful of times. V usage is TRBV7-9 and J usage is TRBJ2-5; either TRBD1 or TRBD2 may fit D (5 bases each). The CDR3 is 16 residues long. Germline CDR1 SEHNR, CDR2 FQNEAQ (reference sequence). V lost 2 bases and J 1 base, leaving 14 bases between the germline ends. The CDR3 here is CASSLMGPQAQETQYF. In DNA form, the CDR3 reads TGTGCCAGCAGCTTAATGGGACCCCAGGCCCAAGAGACCCAGTACTTC.

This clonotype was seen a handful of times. The CDR3 bases are TGCAGCGTTGACTCATACACTGAAGCTTTCTTT. Amino acid sequence: CSVDSYTEAFF. J is TRBJ1-1 and V is TRBV29-1; D remains ambiguous. The CDR3 has 11 residues. Germline lookup yields CDR1 SQVTM and CDR2 ANQGSEA. V shed 3 bases and J shed 3 bases, with 5 bases lying between them.

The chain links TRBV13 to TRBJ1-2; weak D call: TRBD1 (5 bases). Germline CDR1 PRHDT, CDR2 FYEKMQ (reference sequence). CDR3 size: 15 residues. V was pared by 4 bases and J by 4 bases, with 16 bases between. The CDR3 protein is CASSSRDAEPYGYTF. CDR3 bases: TGTGCCAGCAGCTCCAGGGACGCGGAACCCTATGGCTACACCTTC.

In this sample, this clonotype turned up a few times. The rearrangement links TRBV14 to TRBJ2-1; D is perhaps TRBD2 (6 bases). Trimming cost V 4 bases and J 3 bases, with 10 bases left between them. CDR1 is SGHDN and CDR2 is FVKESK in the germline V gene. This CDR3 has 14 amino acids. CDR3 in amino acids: CASSRTGGYNEQFF. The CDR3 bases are TGTGCCAGCAGCCGCACCGGGGGCTACAATGAGCAGTTCTTC.

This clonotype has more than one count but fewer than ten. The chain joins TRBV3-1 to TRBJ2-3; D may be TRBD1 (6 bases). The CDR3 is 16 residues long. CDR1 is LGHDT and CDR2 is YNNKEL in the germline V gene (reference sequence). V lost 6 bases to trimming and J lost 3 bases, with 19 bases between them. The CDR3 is CASSQLQGGETDTQYF. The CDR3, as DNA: TGTGCCAGCAGTCAACTACAAGGGGGAGAGACAGATACGCAGTATTTT.

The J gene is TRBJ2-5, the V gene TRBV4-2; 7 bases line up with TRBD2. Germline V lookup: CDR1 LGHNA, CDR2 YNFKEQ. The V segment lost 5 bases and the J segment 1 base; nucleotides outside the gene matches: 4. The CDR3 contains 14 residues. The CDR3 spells CASSKLAPQETQYF. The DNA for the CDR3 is TGTGCCAGCAGCAAACTAGCGCCCCAAGAGACCCAGTACTTC.

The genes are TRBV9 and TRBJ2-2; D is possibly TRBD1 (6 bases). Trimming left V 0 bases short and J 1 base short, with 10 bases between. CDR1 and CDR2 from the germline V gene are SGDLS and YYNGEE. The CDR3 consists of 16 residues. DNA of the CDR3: TGTGCCAGCAGCGTAGGATCCAGGGGGAACACCGGGGAGCTGTTTTTT. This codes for CASSVGSRGNTGELFF.

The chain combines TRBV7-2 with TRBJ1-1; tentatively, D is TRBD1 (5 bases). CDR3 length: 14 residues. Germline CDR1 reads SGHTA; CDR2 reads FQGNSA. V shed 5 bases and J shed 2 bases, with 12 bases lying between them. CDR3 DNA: TGTGCCAGCAGCCGGCGGGGGACTAACACTGAAGCTTTCTTT. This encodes CASSRRGTNTEAFF.

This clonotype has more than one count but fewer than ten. The CDR3 spells CASSDSGTGELFF. The CDR3 DNA reads as TGTGCCAGCAGTGACTCGGGCACCGGGGAGCTGTTTTTT. This sequence joins TRBV6-4 and TRBJ2-2; D gene uncertain. The CDR3 loop spans 13 amino acids. Looked up from germline, CDR1 is MRHNA and CDR2 is SNTAGT. The V end was cut by 0 bases, the J end by 4 bases, with 3 bases between.

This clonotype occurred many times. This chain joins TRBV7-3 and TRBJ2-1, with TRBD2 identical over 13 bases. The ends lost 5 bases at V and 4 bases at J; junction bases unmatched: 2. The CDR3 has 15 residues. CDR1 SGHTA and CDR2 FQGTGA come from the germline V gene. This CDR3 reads CASSTGLAGYNEQFF. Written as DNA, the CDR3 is TGTGCCAGCAGCACGGGACTAGCGGGGTACAATGAGCAGTTCTTC.

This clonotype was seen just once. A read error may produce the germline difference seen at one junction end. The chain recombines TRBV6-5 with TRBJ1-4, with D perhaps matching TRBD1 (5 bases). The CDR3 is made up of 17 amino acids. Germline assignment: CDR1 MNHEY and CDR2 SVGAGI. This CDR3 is CVSSYSYWTEGNEKLFF. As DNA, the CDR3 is TGTGTCAGCAGTTACTCATATTGGACGGAGGGGAATGAAAAACTGTTTTTT.

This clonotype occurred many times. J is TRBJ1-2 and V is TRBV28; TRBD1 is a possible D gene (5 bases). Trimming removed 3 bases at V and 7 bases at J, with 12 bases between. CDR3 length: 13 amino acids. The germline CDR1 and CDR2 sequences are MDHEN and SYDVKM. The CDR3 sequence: CASSFRGPRGYTF. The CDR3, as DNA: TGTGCCAGCAGTTTTAGGGGCCCCCGTGGCTACACCTTC.

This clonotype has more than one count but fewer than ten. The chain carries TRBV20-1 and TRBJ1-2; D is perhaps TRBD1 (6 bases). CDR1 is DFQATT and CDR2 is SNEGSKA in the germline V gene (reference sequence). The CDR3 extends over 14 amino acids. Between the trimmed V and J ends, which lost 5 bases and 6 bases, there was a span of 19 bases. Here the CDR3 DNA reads TGCAGTGCTGGATCCGGACAGCGAATAAATGGCTACACCTTC. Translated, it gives CSAGSGQRINGYTF.